These 29 T cell receptor beta chains originate from one sample sequenced in a study of T-cell memory formation after mild COVID-19. TCRdb re-called the 5' RACE reads through MiXCR, storing one row per CDR3 protein. The repertoire includes some 210,000 distinct CDR3 sequences, around 20% of them detected once, and roughly 2.3% sits in the top ten. What was sequenced was PBMCs or a T cell subset sorted from them (not recorded which). All receptors derive from an adult woman who had mild COVID-19 (a few samples of this study predate the infection). Cell type and time point are not known.

Ten or more counts support this clonotype. The V call is TRBV24-1, the J call TRBJ2-2; tentatively, D is TRBD2 (6 bases). The V end was cut by 1 base, the J end by 6 bases, with 20 bases between. CDR1 and CDR2 (germline): KGHDR, SFDVKD. CDR3 length: 18 residues. DNA for the CDR3: TGTGCCACCAGTGATTTAGGAGCCGGAGGGAAATTCGCCGGGGAGCTGTTTTTT. Translating gives CATSDLGAGGKFAGELFF.

This clonotype has more than one count but fewer than ten. The gene calls are TRBV2 and TRBJ2-5, with a weak D call TRBD1 (5 bases). The V gene lost 7 bases and the J gene lost 5 bases, with 11 bases spanning the gap. Germline lookup yields CDR1 SNHLY and CDR2 FYNNEI. This CDR3 has 12 residues. CDR3 loop: CASTWQGETQYF. The CDR3 DNA reads as TGTGCCAGCACGTGGCAGGGTGAGACCCAGTACTTC.

V and J are TRBV24-1 and TRBJ2-1; 7 bases line up with TRBD2. This CDR3 comprises 16 residues. Germline-derived CDR1 and CDR2 are KGHDR and SFDVKD. V was pared by 3 bases and J by 4 bases, with 8 bases of the junction left unmatched. CDR3 sequence reads: CATSDRTSREYNEQFF. The CDR3 DNA reads as TGTGCCACCAGTGATCGGACTAGTCGGGAATACAATGAGCAGTTCTTC.

The V and J genes are TRBV6-1 and TRBJ1-2; 8 bases agree with TRBD1. CDR3 size: 14 residues. V lost 1 base and J lost 5; bases outside the gene matches: 3. In germline, CDR1 is MNHNS, CDR2 SASEGT. CDR3 sequence (DNA): TGTGCCAGCAGTGAAGGACAGGGGAAATATGGCTACACCTTC. The encoded protein is CASSEGQGKYGYTF.

This clonotype was seen at least ten times. This sequence joins TRBV7-2 and TRBJ1-2, with D perhaps TRBD1 (6 bases). Per the germline V gene, CDR1 is SGHTA and CDR2 is FQGNSA. V lost 5 bases, J lost 7 bases, and 17 bases lay in between. The CDR3 loop spans 14 amino acids. This CDR3 reads CASSVRQALSGYTF. CDR3 DNA sequence: TGTGCCAGCAGCGTCCGACAGGCCCTGAGTGGCTACACCTTC.

The gene calls are TRBV6-1 and TRBJ2-3; D unclear. The CDR3 is made up of 14 amino acids. V was clipped by 8 bases and J by 1 base, with 13 bases between them. In germline, CDR1 is MNHNS, CDR2 SASEGT. The CDR3 DNA reads TGTGCCAGCGGAACGTGGGCCCGCACAGATACGCAGTATTTT. Translating gives CASGTWARTDTQYF.

This chain links TRBV19 with TRBJ1-2, with a possible D match to TRBD1 (5 bases). This CDR3 comprises 17 residues. V lost 5 bases, J lost 2 bases, and 21 bases lay in between. From germline, CDR1 is LNHDA and CDR2 SQIVND (reference sequence). In DNA form, the CDR3 reads TGTGCCAGTAGTCGGGGGAGAGGGAATTTCGACAACTATGGCTACACCTTC. Protein: CASSRGRGNFDNYGYTF.

The chain joins TRBV12-3 or TRBV12-4 to TRBJ2-1; D remains ambiguous. This CDR3 is built from 13 residues. The V and J ends lost 6 bases and 7 bases respectively, with 13 bases between them. The CDR3 DNA reads TGTGCCAGCAGGACCACCCTAGGGAATGAGCAGTTCTTC. Its protein is CASRTTLGNEQFF.

This clonotype was observed a handful of times. The chain recombines TRBV9 with TRBJ2-3; D not certain. Germline V lookup: CDR1 SGDLS, CDR2 YYNGEE. This CDR3 contains 16 residues. V was cut by 0 bases and J by 5 bases, with 16 bases left in between. The DNA of the CDR3 is TGTGCCAGCAGCGTAGTGGGTGACTTTTCCGGAGATACGCAGTATTTT. Residues: CASSVVGDFSGDTQYF.

The chain couples TRBV15 to TRBJ2-7; no clear D. Germline lookup yields CDR1 LNHNV and CDR2 YYDKDF (reference sequence). This CDR3 has 12 amino acids. Trimming removed 3 bases from V and 8 bases from J, with 11 bases in between. CDR3 amino acids: CATSSTPNQQYF. In DNA form, the CDR3 reads TGTGCCACCAGCAGCACCCCGAATCAGCAGTACTTC. The variable domain in full, with the rest retrieved from reference TRBV15 and TRBJ2-7, is DAMVIQNPRYQVTQFGKPVTLSCSQTLNHNVMYWYQQKSSQAPKLLFHYYDKDFNNEADTPDNFQSRRPNTSFCFLDIRSPGLGDTAMYLCATSSTPNQQYFGPGTRLTVT.

This clonotype was counted only a few times. This chain's CDR3 is CASSLGISSYEQYF. The CDR3 nucleotides read TGTGCCAGCAGCTTGGGCATTAGCTCCTACGAGCAGTACTTC. V is TRBV7-9 and J is TRBJ2-7; D is unresolved. Germline V gene sequence: CDR1 SEHNR, CDR2 FQNEAQ (reference sequence). CDR3 size: 14 residues. The V and J ends lost 3 bases and 0 bases respectively, with 9 bases between them.

The rearrangement uses TRBV29-1 and TRBJ2-7; possibly TRBD1 for D (6 bases). The ends were cut back, 7 bases at V and 0 bases at J, with 16 bases in the middle. The CDR3 is 14 residues long. Germline CDR1 SQVTM, CDR2 ANQGSEA. The CDR3 sequence: CSAETGPSSYEQYF. For the CDR3, the DNA is TGCAGCGCCGAGACAGGTCCAAGCTCCTACGAGCAGTACTTC.

The V and J genes are TRBV12-3 or TRBV12-4 and TRBJ2-1; maybe TRBD2 (6 bases). V lost 2 bases to trimming and J lost 10 bases, with 12 bases between them. The CDR3 is 13 residues long. This chain's CDR3 is CASSLMRLAEQFF. The CDR3 region has the DNA TGTGCCAGCAGTTTAATGCGCCTAGCGGAGCAGTTCTTC.

This clonotype was counted a few times. The chain has TRBV25-1 and TRBJ2-7; 9 bases map to TRBD1. Germline CDR1 is MGHDK and CDR2 is SYGVNS. This CDR3 has 15 residues. Losses at the gene ends were 3 bases for V and 1 base for J; bases not matched to a gene: 4. The CDR3 DNA reads TGTGCCAGCAGTGACCCGGGACAGGGTTCCTACGAGCAGTACTTC. Translation gives CASSDPGQGSYEQYF.

The gene calls are TRBV6-5 and TRBJ1-2; 10 bases align to TRBD1. Germline loops: CDR1 MNHEY, CDR2 SVGAGI. The CDR3 has 15 amino acids. Trimming removed 2 bases from V and 4 bases from J; junction bases left unmatched: 4. The CDR3 region is CASSYGQGVGYGYTF. The CDR3 DNA sequence: TGTGCCAGCAGTTACGGACAGGGGGTAGGCTATGGCTACACCTTC.

The chain links TRBV7-3 to TRBJ2-3, with a tentative D call TRBD2 (5 bases). V was cut by 6 bases and J by 5 bases, with 12 bases left in between. Germline loops: CDR1 SGHTA, CDR2 FQGTGA. The CDR3 sequence is 13 residues long. CDR3 in amino acids: CASSLSGGDTQYF. The CDR3 DNA sequence: TGTGCCAGCAGTCTTAGTGGAGGAGATACGCAGTATTTT.

The V call is TRBV12-3 or TRBV12-4, the J call TRBJ2-1, with D possibly matching TRBD2 (6 bases). The germline V and J ends were trimmed by 6 bases and 6 bases, with 12 bases remaining between them. This CDR3 has 13 amino acids. The CDR3 DNA is TGTGCCAGCAGGGACTACACCTCCAATGAGCAGTTCTTC. Protein product: CASRDYTSNEQFF.

This rearrangement joins TRBV7-8 to TRBJ2-2; TRBD1 aligns across 7 bases. The CDR3 is 14 amino acids. V lost 2 bases and J lost 4; bases outside the gene matches: 1. CDR1 is SGHVS, CDR2 FQNEAQ, per germline. The CDR3 nucleotides are TGTGCCAGCAGCTTAACAGGGGTCACCGGGGAGCTGTTTTTT. Translation gives CASSLTGVTGELFF. Filled out from reference TRBV7-8 and TRBJ2-2, the complete variable domain reads GAGVSQSPRYKVAKRGQDVALRCDPISGHVSLFWYQQALGQGPEFLTYFQNEAQLDKSGLPSDRFFAERPEGSVSTLKIQRTQQEDSAVYLCASSLTGVTGELFFGEGSRLTVL.

The chain employs TRBV12-3 or TRBV12-4 and TRBJ2-4; 8 bases agree with TRBD1. Trimming took 1 base from V and 2 from J; bases not matched to a gene: 4. The CDR3 runs 16 residues. The CDR3 region is CASSLVQGATKNIQYF. For the CDR3, the DNA is TGTGCCAGCAGTTTAGTTCAGGGGGCGACCAAAAACATTCAGTACTTC.

The chain has TRBV27 and TRBJ2-3; D is ambiguous. The CDR3 consists of 13 residues. CDR1 and CDR2 from the germline V gene are MNHEY and SMNVEV (reference sequence). V was cut by 6 bases and J by 3 bases, with 10 bases left in between. As DNA, the CDR3 is TGTGCCAGCAGGCTTGGATCGACAGATACGCAGTATTTT. Its protein product is CASRLGSTDTQYF.

This chain uses TRBV20-1 with TRBJ2-3; D ambiguous. CDR1 is DFQATT and CDR2 is SNEGSKA in the germline V gene (reference sequence). With 1 base removed from V and 4 bases from J, the gap between germline ends came to 12 bases. The CDR3 is 14 amino acids. The CDR3 DNA reads TGCAGTGCTAGAGCCCCCACCGACCCAGATACGCAGTATTTT. It is translated as CSARAPTDPDTQYF.

This clonotype was counted a few times. V gene TRBV12-3 or TRBV12-4 combines with J gene TRBJ1-6; D unresolved. CDR3 size: 14 residues. Trimming pared 7 bases from V and 9 bases from J, leaving 16 bases between. CDR3 in amino acids: CASTRTGIGSPLHF. The DNA for the CDR3 is TGTGCCAGCACCCGGACGGGTATAGGTTCACCCCTCCACTTT.

The chain carries TRBV5-1 and TRBJ1-3; D remains unclear. CDR3 length: 13 residues. V was trimmed by 4 bases and J by 2 bases, leaving 7 bases between them. Germline assignment: CDR1 SGHRS and CDR2 YFSETQ. In DNA, the CDR3 is TGCGCCAGCAGCCGGGCGGCTGGAAACACCATATATTTT. Residues: CASSRAAGNTIYF.

This clonotype was picked up a small number of times. This sequence joins TRBV6-5 and TRBJ1-1; tentatively, D is TRBD1 (5 bases). This CDR3 spans 15 amino acids. V dropped 6 bases and J dropped 1 base, with 15 bases sitting between them. Germline-derived CDR1 and CDR2 are MNHEY and SVGAGI. The CDR3 DNA is TGTGCCAGCAGCCCCGACAGAGGACCGAACACTGAAGCTTTCTTT. Translated: CASSPDRGPNTEAFF.

This clonotype has a count of ten or more. The chain employs TRBV3-1 and TRBJ1-2; maybe TRBD1 (5 bases). The germline gives CDR1 LGHDT, CDR2 YNNKEL (reference sequence). V lost 6 bases and J 5 bases, leaving 13 bases between the germline ends. The CDR3 is 13 amino acids. The CDR3 reads CASSGALGYGYTF. In DNA form, the CDR3 reads TGTGCCAGCAGTGGGGCATTGGGGTATGGCTACACCTTC.

The J gene is TRBJ2-1, the V gene TRBV18, with D perhaps TRBD2 (6 bases). The CDR3 runs 14 residues. CDR1 is KGHSH, CDR2 LQKENI, per germline. Trimming left V 3 bases short and J 5 bases short, with 11 bases between. The CDR3 loop reads CASSPSSANNEQFF. Written as DNA, the CDR3 is TGTGCCAGCTCACCTTCTAGCGCCAACAATGAGCAGTTCTTC.

This clonotype has a handful of counts. This sequence joins TRBV15 and TRBJ1-2, with D hard to call. The CDR3 spans 12 residues. Trimming pared 0 bases from V and 8 bases from J, leaving 7 bases between. Per germline, CDR1 LNHNV and CDR2 YYDKDF (reference sequence). Written as DNA, the CDR3 is TGTGCCACCAGCAGAGATATCAGGGGCTACACCTTC. Translation: CATSRDIRGYTF.

At least ten counts were recorded for this clonotype. In DNA form, the CDR3 reads TGCAGTGCTAGGGAGCAGAGGAACACTGAAGCTTTCTTT. Translated, it gives CSAREQRNTEAFF. The chain combines TRBV20-1 with TRBJ1-1; no reliable D call. There are 13 residues in the CDR3. CDR1 and CDR2 from the germline V gene are DFQATT and SNEGSKA (reference sequence). V was cut by 3 bases and J by 1 base, with 9 bases left in between.

This rearrangement joins TRBV25-1 to TRBJ2-1; a possible D gene is TRBD2 (5 bases). The CDR3 sequence is 11 residues long. The ends were cut back, 7 bases at V and 6 bases at J, with 7 bases in the middle. CDR1 and CDR2 from the germline V gene are MGHDK and SYGVNS. Here the CDR3 reads CASNEGNEQFF. CDR3 DNA: TGTGCCAGCAATGAGGGCAATGAGCAGTTCTTC.